Sequencing of this T cell receptor (beta chain) was carried out in a study of molecular identifiers for immune sequencing clone quantification. Preparation of naive CD8 libraries involved roughly 19,000 to 1,100,000 sorted cells and 10%, 30% or 50% RNA. The table lists this clonotype with many counts. V shed 2 bases and J 3 bases; nucleotides not matched to a gene: 0. CDR1 and CDR2 from the germline V gene are MNHEY and SVGAGI. The CDR3 covers 13 residues. Library preparation followed earlier protocols using designated TCR primers. TCRdb called the PCR reads again in MiXCR, with one record for every CDR3 protein. Of approximately 60,000 distinct CDR3 sequences in the sample, around 19% were seen once.

The clonotype was recovered from a human donor in good health. Some libraries in this study had Jurkat cell RNA spiked in. Sequenced: naive CD8+ T cells from blood, with Jurkat cell RNA spiked in. Subset described: FACS-sorted CD8+CD4-CCR7+CD45RA+ naive T cells. This chain joins TRBV6-5 and TRBJ1-1, with TRBD1 identical over 7 bases. DNA for the CDR3: TGTGCCAGCAGTTACCAGGGGGACACTGAAGCTTTCTTT. Its protein is CASSYQGDTEAFF.